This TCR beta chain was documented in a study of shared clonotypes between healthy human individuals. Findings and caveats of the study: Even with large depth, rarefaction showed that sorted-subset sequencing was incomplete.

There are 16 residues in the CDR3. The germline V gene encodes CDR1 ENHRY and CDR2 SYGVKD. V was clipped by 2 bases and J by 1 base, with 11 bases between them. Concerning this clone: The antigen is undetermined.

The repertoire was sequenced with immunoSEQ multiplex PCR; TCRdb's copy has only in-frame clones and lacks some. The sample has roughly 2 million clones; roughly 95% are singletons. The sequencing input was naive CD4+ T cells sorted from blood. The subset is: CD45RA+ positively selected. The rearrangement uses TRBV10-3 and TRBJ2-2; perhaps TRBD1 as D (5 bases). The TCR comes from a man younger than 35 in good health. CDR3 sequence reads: CAISERVGQNTGELFF. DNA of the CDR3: TGTGCCATCAGTGAGCGAGTGGGGCAGAACACCGGGGAGCTGTTTTTT.